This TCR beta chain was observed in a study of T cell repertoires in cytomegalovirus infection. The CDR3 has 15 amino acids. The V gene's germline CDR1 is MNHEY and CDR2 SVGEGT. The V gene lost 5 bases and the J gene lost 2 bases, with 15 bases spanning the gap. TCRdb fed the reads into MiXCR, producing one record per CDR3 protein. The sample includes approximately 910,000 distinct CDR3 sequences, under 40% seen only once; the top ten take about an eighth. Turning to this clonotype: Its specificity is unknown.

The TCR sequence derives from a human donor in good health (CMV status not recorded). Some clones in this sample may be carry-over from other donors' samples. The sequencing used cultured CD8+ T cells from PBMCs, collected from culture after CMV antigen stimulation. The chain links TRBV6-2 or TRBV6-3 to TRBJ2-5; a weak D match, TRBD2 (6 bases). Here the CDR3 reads CASSIDGGDQETQYF. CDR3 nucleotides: TGTGCCAGCAGTATAGACGGGGGAGATCAAGAGACCCAGTACTTC.